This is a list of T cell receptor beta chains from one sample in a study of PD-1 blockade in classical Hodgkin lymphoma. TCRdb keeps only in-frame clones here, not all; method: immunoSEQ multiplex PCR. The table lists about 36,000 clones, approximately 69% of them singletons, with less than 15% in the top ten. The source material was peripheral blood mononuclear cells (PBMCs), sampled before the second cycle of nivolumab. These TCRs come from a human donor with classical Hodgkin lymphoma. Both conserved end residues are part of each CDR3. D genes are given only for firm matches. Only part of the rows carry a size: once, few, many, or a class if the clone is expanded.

DNA: TGTGCCAGCAGTGAACGGGGAAATCAGCCCCAGCATTTT
CDR3: CASSERGNQPQHF
D: .
V: TRBV6-5
J: TRBJ1-5
size: once

DNA: TGCGCCAGCAGCTTACTAGCGGCAGTGGAAGAGACCCAGTACTTC
CDR3: CASSLLAAVEETQYF
D: TRBD2
V: TRBV5-1
J: TRBJ2-5
size: .

DNA: TGTGCCAGCAGCACGACTAGCGGGGGAAGCACAGATACGCAGTATTTT
CDR3: CASSTTSGGSTDTQYF
D: TRBD2
V: TRBV28
J: TRBJ2-3
size: few

DNA: TGTGCCAGCAGCTTAGATCCGACAGGCCGGCGGGAGCAGTTCTTC
CDR3: CASSLDPTGRREQFF
D: .
V: TRBV7-2
J: TRBJ2-1
size: .

DNA: TGTGCCAGCAGTAGTCGGATCACTGAAGCTTTCTTT
CDR3: CASSSRITEAFF
D: .
V: TRBV6-6
J: TRBJ1-1
size: once

DNA: TGTGCCAGCAGCTCAACAGGGGGCGCCCCCCAAGAGACCCAGTACTTC
CDR3: CASSSTGGAPQETQYF
D: TRBD1
V: TRBV11-2
J: TRBJ2-5
size: .

DNA: TGCGCCAGCAGCTTGGGCTCGTCTGGAAACACCATATATTTT
CDR3: CASSLGSSGNTIYF
D: .
V: TRBV5-1
J: TRBJ1-3
size: few

DNA: TGTGCCAGCAGCTCACACCGGACAGGGCCTACCTCATTGACTGAAGCTTTCTTT
CDR3: CASSSHRTGPTSLTEAFF
D: TRBD1
V: TRBV11-2
J: TRBJ1-1
size: .

DNA: TGTGCCTCGACCGGGACAGGGGGCCAACAGCCCCAGCATTTT
CDR3: CASTGTGGQQPQHF
D: TRBD1
V: TRBV6-5
J: TRBJ1-5
size: .

DNA: TGTGCCAGCAGCTTAGTGGAGTCAACTAATGAAAAACTGTTTTTT
CDR3: CASSLVESTNEKLFF
D: .
V: TRBV7-2
J: TRBJ1-4
size: .